Listed below are T cell receptor beta chains from one sample, sequenced in a study of blood T cell repertoires in COVID-19. TCRdb's table, derived via immunoSEQ multiplex PCR, lists solely in-frame clones and lacks some. In the table there are some 48,000 clones, 80% to 90% of which are singletons. The sample comprised peripheral blood. The receptor set was obtained from a woman older than 75 with COVID-19, enrolled during active disease. The CDR3 runs from the conserved cysteine through the conserved F or W. Each record gives: clone size, J gene, D gene, V gene, CDR3 DNA, CDR3 protein. A D gene is named only where the DNA matches it firmly. Clone size is stated in some rows and not others, as once, few, many or a class when expanded.

clone_size: -
j_call: TRBJ2-3
d_call: TRBD2
v_call: TRBV28
cdr3_nt: TGTGCCAGCAGTTATGCTAGCGGGAGAGGAGTAGATACGCAGTATTTT
cdr3_aa: CASSYASGRGVDTQYF

clone_size: -
j_call: TRBJ2-1
d_call: -
v_call: TRBV4-1
cdr3_nt: TGCGCCAGCAGCCAAGGACAGCTTACCTACAATGAGCAGTTCTTC
cdr3_aa: CASSQGQLTYNEQFF

clone_size: -
j_call: TRBJ1-4
d_call: -
v_call: TRBV15
cdr3_nt: TGTGCCACCAGCACGGGGGACTTATTTAATGAAAAACTGTTTTTT
cdr3_aa: CATSTGDLFNEKLFF

clone_size: -
j_call: TRBJ1-3
d_call: -
v_call: TRBV2
cdr3_nt: TGTGCCAGCAGTGAGTCACCGGTAGTCTCTGGAAACACCATATATTTT
cdr3_aa: CASSESPVVSGNTIYF

clone_size: -
j_call: TRBJ1-5
d_call: TRBD1
v_call: TRBV28
cdr3_nt: TGTGCCAGCAGTGGCCAGGGGGTGGTCAATCAGCCCCAGCATTTT
cdr3_aa: CASSGQGVVNQPQHF

clone_size: -
j_call: TRBJ1-5
d_call: -
v_call: TRBV30
cdr3_nt: TGTGCCTGGAGTACCGGGAACAACAATCAGCCCCAGCATTTT
cdr3_aa: CAWSTGNNNQPQHF

clone_size: -
j_call: TRBJ2-2
d_call: TRBD2
v_call: TRBV28
cdr3_nt: TGTGCCAGCAGGGCCGGACTAGCGGGAGTTGGAAGGGAGCTGTTTTTT
cdr3_aa: CASRAGLAGVGRELFF

clone_size: -
j_call: TRBJ1-3
d_call: TRBD1
v_call: TRBV7-9
cdr3_nt: TGTGCCAGCAGCTACCGGGACAGGGGTTCTGGAAACACCATATATTTT
cdr3_aa: CASSYRDRGSGNTIYF

clone_size: -
j_call: TRBJ2-2
d_call: -
v_call: TRBV3-1/TRBV3-2
cdr3_nt: TGTGCCAGCAGACATATTCAGGGTAACACCGGGGAGCTGTTTTTT
cdr3_aa: CASRHIQGNTGELFF

clone_size: -
j_call: TRBJ2-5
d_call: TRBD1
v_call: TRBV18
cdr3_nt: TGTGCCAGCTCACCTAAAGGACAGGGGCCTCAAGAGACCCAGTACTTC
cdr3_aa: CASSPKGQGPQETQYF

clone_size: -
j_call: TRBJ2-2
d_call: -
v_call: TRBV28
cdr3_nt: TGTGCCAGCAGTTGGGAGACCGGGGAGCTGTTTTTT
cdr3_aa: CASSWETGELFF

clone_size: -
j_call: TRBJ1-2
d_call: -
v_call: TRBV7-8
cdr3_nt: TGTGCCTCCCGGGAGACGGACGGAGGTGGGGGCTACACCTTC
cdr3_aa: CASRETDGGGGYTF

clone_size: few
j_call: TRBJ2-7
d_call: -
v_call: TRBV27
cdr3_nt: TGTGCCAGCAGTTTCGGAGGGTTTGGCTCCTACGAGCAGTACTTC
cdr3_aa: CASSFGGFGSYEQYF

clone_size: -
j_call: TRBJ2-7
d_call: -
v_call: TRBV25-1
cdr3_nt: TGTGCCAGCAGTGAATATATTCGAGGCTACGAGCAGTACTTC
cdr3_aa: CASSEYIRGYEQYF

clone_size: -
j_call: TRBJ2-1
d_call: TRBD2
v_call: TRBV24-1
cdr3_nt: TGTGCCACCAGTGATCCGACTAGCGGGGCCTACAATGAGCAGTTCTTC
cdr3_aa: CATSDPTSGAYNEQFF

clone_size: -
j_call: TRBJ1-1
d_call: -
v_call: TRBV18
cdr3_nt: TGTGCCAGCTCGCCGTTGCCCAGGGACACTGAAGCTTTCTTT
cdr3_aa: CASSPLPRDTEAFF

clone_size: -
j_call: TRBJ1-4
d_call: TRBD1
v_call: TRBV29-1
cdr3_nt: TGCAGCGCCACCACCGGGGACAGGGGGATTAATGAAAAACTGTTTTTT
cdr3_aa: CSATTGDRGINEKLFF

clone_size: -
j_call: TRBJ2-3
d_call: TRBD2
v_call: TRBV6-5
cdr3_nt: TGTGCCAGCAGGGATACTAGCGGCCTCACAGATACGCAGTATTTT
cdr3_aa: CASRDTSGLTDTQYF